This TCR beta chain comes out of a study of T-cell reconstitution after alpha-beta-depleted transplantation in children. Whole-study results and caveats: Two months or so post-transplant, alpha-beta T cells reportedly derived from several hundred expanded graft clones. The study traced high day-60 TCRbeta diversity in some patients to surviving recipient T cells and thymic progenitors. T-cell numbers and diversity, one year after transplant, stemmed largely from T cells that were newly produced.

J gave up 6 bases and V 2 bases, and 9 bases lay outside the gene matches. This CDR3 is 16 amino acids long. Germline V gene sequence: CDR1 MGHRA, CDR2 YSYEKL. TCRbeta library preparation incorporated unique molecular identifiers. MiXCR, run by TCRdb on the PCR reads, gives a single entry per CDR3 protein. The sample holds about a million distinct CDR3 sequences, roughly 31% seen once. Turning to this clonotype: Its target is unknown.

Sequences were derived from PBMCs, mostly from graft donor cells, sampled 360 days after TCRalphabeta/CD19-depleted stem cell transplant. The source of this sequence is a boy under two years old who had a stem cell transplant for SCID, so the T cells may come from the graft donor. The J gene is TRBJ2-1, the V gene TRBV4-1; 8 positions match TRBD2. The CDR3 DNA is TGCGCCAGCAGCCAAAGATCGGGGGGGCCGGGCAATGAGCAGTTCTTC. This gives the protein CASSQRSGGPGNEQFF.